Shown below are 32 T cell receptor beta chains from a single sample sequenced in a study of technical replicates of blood from four donors. Using immunoSEQ multiplex PCR, the repertoire was profiled, and TCRdb retains in-frame clones only, with some absent. The sample comprises approximately 70,000 clones, around 95% of which are singletons, and approximately 0.22% rests with the top ten. Sequenced: T cells isolated from PBMCs. Source of these receptors: a human donor in good health.

The V gene is TRBV10-2, the J gene TRBJ2-7; 7 nucleotides line up with TRBD1. Per germline, CDR1 WSHSY and CDR2 SAAADI. This CDR3 comprises 13 residues. V was pared by 7 bases and J by 2 bases, with 5 bases of the junction left unmatched. For the CDR3, the DNA is TGCGCCAGCACTGGGACAGTGACCTACGAGCAGTACTTC. Amino acids: CASTGTVTYEQYF.

The rearrangement links TRBV6-1 to TRBJ2-7; D unresolved. This CDR3 is built from 11 residues. CDR1 and CDR2 (germline): MNHNS, SASEGT. With 2 bases removed from V and 3 bases from J, the gap between germline ends came to 2 bases. The CDR3 region is CASSELYEQYF. The CDR3 nucleotides read TGTGCCAGCAGTGAACTCTACGAGCAGTACTTC.

This chain connects TRBV4-2 to TRBJ2-5; 13 nucleotides agree with TRBD2. CDR3 length equals 14 residues. Germline CDR1 LGHNA, CDR2 YNFKEQ. The junction had 6 bases not matched to a gene; V was cut back by 5 bases and J by 9 bases. The CDR3 DNA sequence: TGTGCCAGCAGCTTGGGACTAGCGGGGAAGGCCCAGTACTTC. Translation gives CASSLGLAGKAQYF.

This chain links TRBV28 with TRBJ1-2, with D possibly being TRBD1 (5 bases). The CDR3 is 17 amino acids. Germline V gene lookup returns CDR1 MDHEN and CDR2 SYDVKM. Deletions cut 6 bases from V and 2 bases from J, with 22 bases between. The CDR3 spells CASRIKPPTGTNYGYTF. CDR3 DNA sequence: TGTGCCAGCAGAATTAAACCCCCCACAGGTACCAACTATGGCTACACCTTC.

V and J are TRBV18 and TRBJ1-3; D ambiguous. In germline, CDR1 is KGHSH, CDR2 LQKENI. The CDR3 has 15 amino acids. With 3 bases removed from V and 4 bases from J, the gap between germline ends came to 13 bases. CDR3 region: CASSPRHIEGNTIYF. CDR3 DNA sequence: TGTGCCAGCTCACCCCGCCACATTGAAGGAAACACCATATATTTT.

The chain couples TRBV5-4 to TRBJ1-2; weak D call: TRBD1 (6 bases). CDR3 length equals 16 residues. Between the trimmed V and J ends, which lost 4 bases and 2 bases, there was a span of 18 bases. CDR1 is SGHNT, CDR2 YYREEE, per germline (reference sequence). The CDR3 reads CASSRASRGYNYGYTF. DNA of the CDR3: TGTGCCAGCAGCAGAGCCTCCAGGGGCTACAACTATGGCTACACCTTC.

This clone was counted once. The chain combines TRBV28 with TRBJ1-1, with 7 bases matching TRBD1. The CDR3 runs to 14 residues. The V segment lost 2 bases and the J segment 7 bases; nucleotides outside the gene matches: 7. Germline V CDR1 and CDR2: MDHEN, SYDVKM. DNA of the CDR3: TGTGCCAGCAGTTTAAGGATAGGGACAGTTGAAGCTTTCTTT. Translating gives CASSLRIGTVEAFF.

The chain is built from TRBV2 and TRBJ2-7, with TRBD1 matching over 7 bases. Germline-derived CDR1 and CDR2 are SNHLY and FYNNEI. This CDR3 is built from 14 residues. V was pared by 2 bases and J by 4 bases, with 5 bases of the junction left unmatched. The CDR3 sequence is CASSEYGTDYEQYF. The CDR3, as DNA: TGTGCCAGCAGTGAATATGGGACAGATTACGAGCAGTACTTC.

The CDR3 region has the DNA TGTGCCACCAGCGGTTCGACAGGAAATCAGCCCCAGCATTTT. Its translation is CATSGSTGNQPQHF. The chain combines TRBV15 with TRBJ1-5; D may be TRBD1 (6 bases). Trimming left V 5 bases short and J 4 bases short, with 12 bases between. CDR3 length: 14 residues. CDR1 and CDR2 (germline): LNHNV, YYDKDF (reference sequence).

This clone was recorded once. The chain uses TRBV11-1 and TRBJ1-2; TRBD1 matches 8 bases. After removal of 5 bases from V and 4 bases from J, the junction contained 12 bases not matched to a gene. CDR3 size: 16 residues. Germline-derived CDR1 and CDR2 are SGHAT and FQDESV (reference sequence). CDR3 sequence (DNA): TGTGCCAGCAGCCAGGGTGCAGGGGGCCTGGGCTATGGCTACACCTTC. Its translation: CASSQGAGGLGYGYTF. Variable domain in full (rest from reference TRBV11-1 and TRBJ1-2): EAEVAQSPRYKITEKSQAVAFWCDPISGHATLYWYRQILGQGPELLVQFQDESVVDDSQLPKDRFSAERLKGVDSTLKIQPAELGDSAMYLCASSQGAGGLGYGYTFGSGTRLTVV.

The J gene is TRBJ2-3, the V gene TRBV2; 10 bases match TRBD1. Germline CDR1 reads SNHLY; CDR2 reads FYNNEI. V shed 10 bases, J shed 2 bases, and the junction held 15 bases outside the gene matches. The CDR3 spans 17 residues. CDR3 sequence (DNA): TGTGCCACCTTCCCGGGACAGGGGCGCTCCGCCACAGATACGCAGTATTTT. It translates to CATFPGQGRSATDTQYF.

This rearrangement joins TRBV27 to TRBJ2-5; 10 bases align to TRBD2. V was clipped by 4 bases and J by 2 bases; unmatched bases: 7. The length of the CDR3 is 16 residues. The germline CDR1 and CDR2 sequences are MNHEY and SMNVEV (reference sequence). CDR3 DNA sequence: TGTGCCAGCAGTTGGGGCCGGACTAGCGGACAAGAGACCCAGTACTTC. Translated: CASSWGRTSGQETQYF.

The chain employs TRBV6-1 and TRBJ1-3; no definite D call. Germline CDR1 is MNHNS and CDR2 is SASEGT. The CDR3 contains 15 residues. The V and J ends lost 1 base and 0 bases respectively, with 7 bases between them. The CDR3 DNA follows: TGTGCCAGCAGTGAAGTGTCAGACTCTGGAAACACCATATATTTT. Its translation is CASSEVSDSGNTIYF.

In its sample, this clone was seen once. This rearrangement joins TRBV30 to TRBJ1-5; D not certain. Trimming removed 2 bases at V and 6 bases at J, with 11 bases between. This CDR3 spans 13 amino acids. Germline V gene data show CDR1 as GTSNPN and CDR2 as SVGIG (reference sequence). The DNA of the CDR3 is TGTGCCTGGAGTACGGAAGGAGTTCAGCCCCAGCATTTT. It is translated as CAWSTEGVQPQHF.

This rearrangement joins TRBV28 to TRBJ1-5; weak D call: TRBD1 (6 bases). This CDR3 has 14 residues. Trimming removed 4 bases at V and 7 bases at J, with 14 bases between. Germline assignment: CDR1 MDHEN and CDR2 SYDVKM. For the CDR3, the DNA is TGTGCCAGCAGTTCCATACAGGGCCTACAGCCCCAGCATTTT. The encoded protein is CASSSIQGLQPQHF.

J is TRBJ1-2 and V is TRBV5-1, with TRBD1 identical over 9 bases. CDR3 size: 15 residues. Trimming removed 5 bases from V and 3 bases from J; junction bases left unmatched: 8. CDR1 and CDR2 from the germline V gene are SGHRS and YFSETQ. Here the CDR3 DNA reads TGCGCCAGCAGAGTAGGGGACAGGGAACACTATGGCTACACCTTC. Its translation is CASRVGDREHYGYTF.

The chain combines TRBV28 with TRBJ2-7; TRBD2 agrees at 9 bases. The junction had 13 bases not matched to a gene; V was cut back by 6 bases and J by 7 bases. Germline assignment: CDR1 MDHEN and CDR2 SYDVKM. The CDR3 is 15 residues long. CDR3 in DNA: TGTGCCAGCAGCTTCTTAGCGGGAGAGGTCCGGGAGCAGTACTTC. Protein sequence: CASSFLAGEVREQYF.

The rearrangement links TRBV7-8 to TRBJ1-5, with a tentative D call TRBD1 (5 bases). The V gene's germline CDR1 is SGHVS and CDR2 FQNEAQ. V shed 1 base and J shed 3 bases, with 22 bases lying between them. The length of the CDR3 is 19 residues. The CDR3 DNA reads TGTGCCAGCAGCTTAGAGCTCGGACACCGCCTAGGGCCCAATCAGCCCCAGCATTTT. Its translation is CASSLELGHRLGPNQPQHF.

The CDR3 sequence: CASSPTGTGGEKLFF. The CDR3, as DNA: TGTGCCAGCAGTCCAACCGGGACAGGGGGTGAAAAACTGTTTTTT. This chain uses TRBV7-2 with TRBJ1-4, with TRBD1 matching 11 bases. V trimming: 6 bases; J trimming: 7 bases; junction bases outside the gene matches: 7. The CDR3 has 15 residues. Germline assignment: CDR1 SGHTA and CDR2 FQGNSA.

This chain connects TRBV6-5 to TRBJ2-2; D might be TRBD1 (5 bases). The V gene's germline CDR1 is MNHEY and CDR2 SVGAGI. Trimming stripped 5 bases from V and 7 bases from J, with 8 bases between. The CDR3 sequence is 12 residues long. The CDR3 DNA sequence: TGTGCCAGCAGTCTAGGGGACGGGGAGCTGTTTTTT. Amino acid sequence: CASSLGDGELFF.

The chain couples TRBV15 to TRBJ2-1, with D unresolved. Trimming shortened V by 6 bases and J by 7 bases, and 7 bases separated the two germline ends. Per germline, CDR1 LNHNV and CDR2 YYDKDF (reference sequence). The CDR3 runs to 11 residues. This chain's CDR3 is CATRGRNEQFF. The DNA of the CDR3 is TGTGCCACCAGGGGCCGGAATGAGCAGTTCTTC.

The chain combines TRBV14 with TRBJ1-2; D is uncertain. This CDR3 is 12 amino acids long. Germline V CDR1 and CDR2: SGHDN, FVKESK. V was shortened by 3 bases and J by 8 bases, with 10 bases between the two germline ends. In DNA, the CDR3 is TGTGCCAGCAGCCATGTGGTCGGGGGCTACACCTTC. As protein: CASSHVVGGYTF.

The chain links TRBV5-8 to TRBJ2-5, with D possibly TRBD2 on 6 matching bases. The CDR3 length is 15 residues. CDR1 SGHTS and CDR2 YDEGEE come from the germline V gene. V was pared by 1 base and J by 2 bases, with 12 bases between. The chain's CDR3 is CASSLNGRIQETQYF. Written as DNA, the CDR3 is TGTGCCAGCAGCTTGAACGGGAGAATTCAAGAGACCCAGTACTTC. Full variable domain (missing parts from reference TRBV5-8 and TRBJ2-5): EAGVTQSPTHLIKTRGQQATLRCSPISGHTSVYWYQQALGLGLQFLLWYDEGEERNRGNFPPRFSGRQFPNYSSELNVNALELEDSALYLCASSLNGRIQETQYFGPGTRLLVL.

The rearrangement joins TRBV28 to TRBJ1-3; no reliable D call. Germline lookup yields CDR1 MDHEN and CDR2 SYDVKM. The CDR3 consists of 14 residues. Trimming removed 5 bases from V and 2 bases from J, with 10 bases in between. The CDR3 region has the DNA TGTGCCAGCAGTCCCCCCGGGGCTGGAAACACCATATATTTT. Its protein product is CASSPPGAGNTIYF. Filled out from reference TRBV28 and TRBJ1-3, the complete variable domain reads DVKVTQSSRYLVKRTGEKVFLECVQDMDHENMFWYRQDPGLGLRLIYFSYDVKMKEKGDIPEGYSVSREKKERFSLILESASTNQTSMYLCASSPPGAGNTIYFGEGSWLTVV.

V gene TRBV11-2 combines with J gene TRBJ2-7; 16 positions agree with TRBD2. Germline V lookup: CDR1 SGHAT, CDR2 FQNNGV. The CDR3 has 16 amino acids. V shed 6 bases and J 6 bases; nucleotides not matched to a gene: 8. CDR3 coding DNA: TGTGCCAGCAGGGGACTAGCGGGAGGGCTCTTGGGCGAGCAGTACTTC. Translating gives CASRGLAGGLLGEQYF.

The chain employs TRBV4-2 and TRBJ2-1; D remains unclear. V dropped 2 bases and J dropped 3 bases, with 8 bases sitting between them. CDR1 is LGHNA, CDR2 YNFKEQ, per germline. This CDR3 spans 14 amino acids. The CDR3 region is CASSQTENYNEQFF. The CDR3, as DNA: TGTGCCAGCAGCCAAACAGAAAACTACAATGAGCAGTTCTTC.

The chain links TRBV4-1 to TRBJ2-5, with 12 bases lining up with TRBD2. This CDR3 has 18 residues. V lost 3 bases to trimming and J lost 1 base; unmatched junction nucleotides: 9. CDR1 is MGHRA and CDR2 is YSYEKL in the germline V gene. CDR3 sequence (DNA): TGCGCCAGCAGCCATCTGCCGGGACTAGCGGGCCTCCAAGAGACCCAGTACTTC. It yields the protein CASSHLPGLAGLQETQYF.

This chain uses TRBV15 with TRBJ2-2, with TRBD2 matching over 9 bases. Germline-derived CDR1 and CDR2 are LNHNV and YYDKDF (reference sequence). The CDR3 length is 17 residues. V lost 1 base, J lost 7 bases, and 10 bases stayed unmatched. The DNA for the CDR3 is TGTGCCACCAGCAGAGGCCAGGCGGGGGGGCTGAACGGGGAGCTGTTTTTT. Protein product: CATSRGQAGGLNGELFF.

This chain uses TRBV14 with TRBJ2-7, with TRBD1 matching over 9 bases. The CDR3 has 15 amino acids. After removal of 5 bases from V and 3 bases from J, the junction contained 8 bases not matched to a gene. The germline CDR1 and CDR2 sequences are SGHDN and FVKESK. The CDR3 DNA sequence: TGTGCCAGCAGCGTTGGGGGACAGGGAGTCTACGAGCAGTACTTC. This gives the protein CASSVGGQGVYEQYF. The variable domain in full, completed from reference TRBV14 and TRBJ2-7, reads EAGVTQFPSHSVIEKGQTVTLRCDPISGHDNLYWYRRVMGKEIKFLLHFVKESKQDESGMPNNRFLAERTGGTYSTLKVQPAELEDSGVYFCASSVGGQGVYEQYFGPGTRLTVT.

The chain couples TRBV4-1 to TRBJ2-7; TRBD2 aligns across 9 bases. CDR3 length: 18 residues. V dropped 4 bases and J dropped 1; count of bases not matched to a gene: 14. Germline CDR1 is MGHRA and CDR2 is YSYEKL. The CDR3 sequence: CASSPEHRLAGRSYEQYF. CDR3 coding DNA: TGCGCCAGCAGCCCGGAGCACAGGCTAGCGGGGAGATCCTACGAGCAGTACTTC.

The chain is built from TRBV29-1 and TRBJ2-7, with D tentatively TRBD1 (5 bases). Germline CDR1 and CDR2: SQVTM and ANQGSEA. The CDR3 length is 14 residues. Trimming removed 4 bases from V and 3 bases from J, with 16 bases in between. CDR3 amino acids: CSVAGSAGLYEQYF. DNA of the CDR3: TGCAGCGTTGCCGGGTCAGCAGGGCTCTACGAGCAGTACTTC.

This sequence joins TRBV6-5 and TRBJ1-5; D is perhaps TRBD1 (5 bases). V lost 10 bases and J lost 1, with 14 bases in between. Germline CDR1 MNHEY, CDR2 SVGAGI. The CDR3 loop spans 14 amino acids. The CDR3 loop is CATKGRGSNQPQHF. The CDR3 bases are TGTGCCACCAAGGGGCGGGGAAGCAATCAGCCCCAGCATTTT.